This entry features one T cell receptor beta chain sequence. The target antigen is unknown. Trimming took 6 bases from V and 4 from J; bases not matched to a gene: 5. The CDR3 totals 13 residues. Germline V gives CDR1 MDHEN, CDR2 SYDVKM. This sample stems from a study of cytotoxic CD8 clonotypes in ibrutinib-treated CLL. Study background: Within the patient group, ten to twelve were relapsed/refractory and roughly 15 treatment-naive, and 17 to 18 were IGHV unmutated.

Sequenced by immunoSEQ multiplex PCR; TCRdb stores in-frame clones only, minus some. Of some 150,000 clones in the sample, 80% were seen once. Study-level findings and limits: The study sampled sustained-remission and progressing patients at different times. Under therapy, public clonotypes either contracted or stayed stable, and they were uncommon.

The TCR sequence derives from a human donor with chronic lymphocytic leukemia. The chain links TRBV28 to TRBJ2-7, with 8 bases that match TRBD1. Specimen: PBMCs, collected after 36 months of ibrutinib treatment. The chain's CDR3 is CASRTGDMYEQYF. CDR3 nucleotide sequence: TGTGCCAGCAGGACAGGGGATATGTACGAGCAGTACTTC.